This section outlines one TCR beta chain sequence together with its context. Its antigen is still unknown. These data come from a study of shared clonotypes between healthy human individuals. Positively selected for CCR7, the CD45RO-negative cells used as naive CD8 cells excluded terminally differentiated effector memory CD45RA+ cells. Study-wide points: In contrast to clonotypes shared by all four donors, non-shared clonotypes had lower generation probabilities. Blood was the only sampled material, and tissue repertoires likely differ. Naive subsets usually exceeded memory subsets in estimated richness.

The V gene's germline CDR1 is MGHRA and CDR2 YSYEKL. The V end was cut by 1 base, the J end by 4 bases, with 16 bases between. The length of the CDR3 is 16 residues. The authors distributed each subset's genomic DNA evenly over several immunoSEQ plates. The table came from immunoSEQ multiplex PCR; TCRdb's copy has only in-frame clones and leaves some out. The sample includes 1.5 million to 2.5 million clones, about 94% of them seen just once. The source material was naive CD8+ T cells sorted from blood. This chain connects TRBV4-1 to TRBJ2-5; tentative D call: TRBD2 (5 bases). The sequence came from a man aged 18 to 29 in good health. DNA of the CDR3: TGCGCCAGCAGCCAAGCGGGGATCGAGATTTCAGAGACCCAGTACTTC. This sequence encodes CASSQAGIEISETQYF.